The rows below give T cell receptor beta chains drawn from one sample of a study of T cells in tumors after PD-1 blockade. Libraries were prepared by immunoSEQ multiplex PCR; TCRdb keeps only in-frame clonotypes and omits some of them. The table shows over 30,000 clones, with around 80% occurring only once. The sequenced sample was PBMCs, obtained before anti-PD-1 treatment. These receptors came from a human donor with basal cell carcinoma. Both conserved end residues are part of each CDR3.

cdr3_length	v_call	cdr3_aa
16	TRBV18	CASSPYSGTSYNEQFF
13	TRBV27	CASSRQGVAGYTF
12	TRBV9	CASSSGDREQYF
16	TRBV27	CASSPLGTSSSNEQFF
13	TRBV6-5	CASGDGPKNIQYF
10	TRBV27	CARTPSEAFF
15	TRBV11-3	CASSFTIQGKNEQFF
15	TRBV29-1	CSVAPLTSGRETQYF
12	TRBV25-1	CASSGLGTTLHF
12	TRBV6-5	CASEREYYEQFF
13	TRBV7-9	CASSLYERGRYTF
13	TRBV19	CASRGTGGSPLHF
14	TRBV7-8	CASSLNTGSTEAFF
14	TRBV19	CASSMSRQNQPQHF
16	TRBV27	CASSSMGPPSSYEQYF
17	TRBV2	CASRGRFQVNSNQPQHF
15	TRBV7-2	CASSLAPAGGGEQYF
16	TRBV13	CASSLAAEIAKNIQYF
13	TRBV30	CAWSTTGNTEAFF
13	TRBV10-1	CASMCPSGNTIYF
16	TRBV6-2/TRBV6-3	CASSTRQGVGTGELFF
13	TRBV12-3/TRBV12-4	CASSFRERSEQYF
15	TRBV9	CASSPSGSSVDTQYF
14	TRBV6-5	CASSYRARPGELFF
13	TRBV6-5	CASRRNLDSPLHF
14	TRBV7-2	CASSPRRLQETQYF
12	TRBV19	CASSSMYNEQFF
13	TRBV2	CASSDTGYTEAFF
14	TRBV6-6	CASSYGDLNQPQHF
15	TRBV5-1	CASSSGTDYNSPLHF
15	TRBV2	CASRPGQGGRNEQFF
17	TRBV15	CATSMQRGQGVDTEAFF
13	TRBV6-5	CASKEASSYEQYF
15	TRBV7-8	CASSSQGSPNSPLHF
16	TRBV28	CASSPSGQGWDQPQHF
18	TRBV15	CATSSGQGVSLKRNTIYF
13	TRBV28	CASSLDVTDTQYF
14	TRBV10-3	CAISGTVDTGELFF
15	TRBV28	CASSRADREGDTQYF
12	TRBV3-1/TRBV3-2	CASSQTNEKLFF
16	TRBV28	CASSFYVSGPSDEQFF
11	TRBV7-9	CASSLLTEAFF
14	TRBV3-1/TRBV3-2	CASSQGDGANTIYF
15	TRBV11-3	CASSSRRSSYNEQFF
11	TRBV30	CAWSVGETQYF
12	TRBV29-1	CSALVSNTEAFF
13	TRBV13	CASSYDRINIQYF
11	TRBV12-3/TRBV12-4	CASSSLWSSDF
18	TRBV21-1	CASSKAALMWQAQETQYF
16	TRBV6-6	CASSYGQEISNQPQHF
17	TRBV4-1	CASSPRTSGGLYNEQFF